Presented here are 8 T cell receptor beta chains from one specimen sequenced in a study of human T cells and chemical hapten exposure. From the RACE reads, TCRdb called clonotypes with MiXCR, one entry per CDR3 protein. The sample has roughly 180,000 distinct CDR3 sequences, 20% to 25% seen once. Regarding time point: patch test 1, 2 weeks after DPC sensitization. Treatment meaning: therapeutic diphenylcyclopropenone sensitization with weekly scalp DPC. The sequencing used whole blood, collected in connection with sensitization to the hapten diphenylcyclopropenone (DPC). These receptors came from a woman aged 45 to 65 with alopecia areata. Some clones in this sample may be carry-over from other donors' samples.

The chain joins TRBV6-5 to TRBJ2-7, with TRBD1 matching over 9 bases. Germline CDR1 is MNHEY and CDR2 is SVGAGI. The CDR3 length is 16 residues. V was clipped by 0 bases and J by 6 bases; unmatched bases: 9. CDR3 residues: CASSYSPGQGTGEQYF. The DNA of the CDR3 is TGTGCCAGCAGTTACTCGCCGGGACAGGGAACGGGCGAGCAGTACTTC.

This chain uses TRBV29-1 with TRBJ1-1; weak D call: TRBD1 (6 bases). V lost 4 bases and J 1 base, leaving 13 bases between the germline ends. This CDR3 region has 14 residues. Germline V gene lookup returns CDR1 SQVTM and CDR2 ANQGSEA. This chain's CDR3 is CSVVRGAGNTEAFF. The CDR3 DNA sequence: TGCAGCGTTGTAAGGGGGGCAGGGAACACTGAAGCTTTCTTT.

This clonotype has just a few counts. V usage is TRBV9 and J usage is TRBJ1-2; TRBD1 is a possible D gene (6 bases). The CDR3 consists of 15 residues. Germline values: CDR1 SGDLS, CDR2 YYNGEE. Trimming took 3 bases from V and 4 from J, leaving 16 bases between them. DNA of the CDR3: TGTGCCAGCAGCGGTGGGGGGCTTGGAGTCTATGGCTACACCTTC. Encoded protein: CASSGGGLGVYGYTF.

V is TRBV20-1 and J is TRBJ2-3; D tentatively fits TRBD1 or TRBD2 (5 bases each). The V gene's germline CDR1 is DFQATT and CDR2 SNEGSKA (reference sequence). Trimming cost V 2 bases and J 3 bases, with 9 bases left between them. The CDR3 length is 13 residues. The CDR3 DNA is TGCAGTGCTAGACTTTGGGGGACAGATACGCAGTATTTT. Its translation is CSARLWGTDTQYF.

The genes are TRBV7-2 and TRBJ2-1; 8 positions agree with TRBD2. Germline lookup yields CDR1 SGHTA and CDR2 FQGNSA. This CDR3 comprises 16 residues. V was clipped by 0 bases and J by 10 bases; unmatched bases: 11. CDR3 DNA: TGTGCCAGCAGCTTAGCGATGGCTAGCGGGCTTGGGGAGCAGTTCTTC. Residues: CASSLAMASGLGEQFF.

CDR3: CASSLGLAGLQETQYF. The CDR3 DNA reads TGTGCCAGCAGCTTAGGACTAGCGGGACTACAAGAGACCCAGTACTTC. This chain links TRBV7-2 with TRBJ2-5, with 11 bases lining up with TRBD2. The CDR3 totals 16 residues. Germline CDR1 is SGHTA and CDR2 is FQGNSA. The ends lost 1 base at V and 2 bases at J; junction bases unmatched: 3.

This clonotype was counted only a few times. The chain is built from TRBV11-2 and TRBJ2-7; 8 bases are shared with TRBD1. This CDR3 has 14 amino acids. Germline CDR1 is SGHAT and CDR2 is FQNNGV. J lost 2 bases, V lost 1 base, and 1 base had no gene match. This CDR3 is CASSLGTGTYEQYF. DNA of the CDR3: TGTGCCAGCAGCTTAGGGACAGGGACCTACGAGCAGTACTTC.

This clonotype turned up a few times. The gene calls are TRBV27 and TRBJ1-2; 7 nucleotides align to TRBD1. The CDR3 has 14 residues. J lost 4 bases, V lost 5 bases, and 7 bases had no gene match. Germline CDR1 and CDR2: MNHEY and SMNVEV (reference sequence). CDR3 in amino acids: CASSPHTGVYGYTF. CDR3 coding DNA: TGTGCCAGCAGTCCCCATACAGGGGTCTATGGCTACACCTTC.